This is a list of T cell receptor beta chains from one sample in a study of Ad26.COV2.S vaccination and SARS-CoV-2 variants. Data came from immunoSEQ multiplex PCR; TCRdb stores just in-frame clones and leaves some out. The sample has around 370,000 clones; around 92% are singletons. The sequencing used peripheral blood, collected after recovery from COVID-19. Source of these receptors: a human donor who had recovered from COVID-19. Both conserved end residues are part of each CDR3. Fields, in order: CDR3 DNA, CDR3 protein, J gene, D gene, V gene, clone size. A D gene is named only where the DNA matches it firmly. Size is omitted from some rows. Given values are once, few, many or a class for expanded clones.

DNA: TGTGCCAGCAGTGGGGACAGCACAGATACGCAGTATTTT; CDR3: CASSGDSTDTQYF; J: TRBJ2-3; D: -; V: TRBV12-3/TRBV12-4; size: -
DNA: TGTGCCAGAAGCTTGGGACAGGGGGTACGCAGCAATCAGCCCCAGCATTTT; CDR3: CARSLGQGVRSNQPQHF; J: TRBJ1-5; D: TRBD1; V: TRBV5-3; size: -
DNA: TGTGCCAGCAGTTCCTCCGGGGGGAGGACTAATGAAAAACTGTTTTTT; CDR3: CASSSSGGRTNEKLFF; J: TRBJ1-4; D: -; V: TRBV6-5; size: -
DNA: TGTGCTAGTGGTTGGGGGACAGGGAGCGGCTACACCTTC; CDR3: CASGWGTGSGYTF; J: TRBJ1-2; D: TRBD1; V: TRBV12-5; size: -
DNA: TGCGCCAGCAGCCAAGAAGGGTACACTGAAGCTTTCTTT; CDR3: CASSQEGYTEAFF; J: TRBJ1-1; D: -; V: TRBV4-1; size: -
DNA: TGTGCCAGCAGCGGGGGATTCACTGAAGCTTTCTTT; CDR3: CASSGGFTEAFF; J: TRBJ1-1; D: -; V: TRBV27; size: -
DNA: TGTGCCAGCTCACCTGTTCGGGAGGGTGGCTACACCTTC; CDR3: CASSPVREGGYTF; J: TRBJ1-2; D: -; V: TRBV18; size: once
DNA: TGTGCCAGCAGTGTGACCTCAACAGGGTTTTATGGCTACACCTTC; CDR3: CASSVTSTGFYGYTF; J: TRBJ1-2; D: -; V: TRBV2; size: -
DNA: TGCGCCAGCAGCTCTCAGGGCCACGAGCAGTACTTC; CDR3: CASSSQGHEQYF; J: TRBJ2-7; D: -; V: TRBV5-1; size: -
DNA: TGTGCCAGCAGTTTAAGAGGACGGGCTGAAGCTTTCTTT; CDR3: CASSLRGRAEAFF; J: TRBJ1-1; D: -; V: TRBV12-3/TRBV12-4; size: -
DNA: TGTGCCAGCAGCCAATTCTGGGGTACTGAAGCTTTCTTT; CDR3: CASSQFWGTEAFF; J: TRBJ1-1; D: -; V: TRBV14; size: -
DNA: TGTGCCAGCAGCTTAGTCGGACAGCGTAATGAAAAACTGTTTTTT; CDR3: CASSLVGQRNEKLFF; J: TRBJ1-4; D: -; V: TRBV7-2; size: -
DNA: TGTGCCAGCAGTCGGTCGCGGGTAACCAGTGGGACAGGGCCGGGAGAGGCCTTC; CDR3: CASSRSRVTSGTGPGEAF; J: TRBJ1-2; D: TRBD1; V: TRBV6-6; size: -
DNA: TGTGCCAGCAGCGACATCAGGGGGCAAACCGGGGAGCTGTTTTTT; CDR3: CASSDIRGQTGELFF; J: TRBJ2-2; D: TRBD1; V: TRBV11-2; size: -
DNA: TGTGCCAGTAGTTTCCGGGACAGGGCCGATAATGAAAAACTGTTTTTT; CDR3: CASSFRDRADNEKLFF; J: TRBJ1-4; D: TRBD1; V: TRBV19; size: -
DNA: TGTGCCAGCAGCTTAGCGGGGGACAGTAATTCACCCCTCCACTTT; CDR3: CASSLAGDSNSPLHF; J: TRBJ1-6; D: TRBD1; V: TRBV7-9; size: -
DNA: TGTGCCAGCAGCTTAGACCGGCGGGGCTTCAGGCAGTATTTT; CDR3: CASSLDRRGFRQYF; J: TRBJ2-3; D: -; V: TRBV7-9; size: -
DNA: TGTGCCAGCAGCTTAGTGAAGGAGGAGACCCAGTACTTC; CDR3: CASSLVKEETQYF; J: TRBJ2-5; D: -; V: TRBV7-2; size: -
DNA: TGTGCCAGCAGTGGGACAGGGGGTGGTGAAAAACTGTTTTTT; CDR3: CASSGTGGGEKLFF; J: TRBJ1-4; D: TRBD1; V: TRBV2; size: -
DNA: TGTGCCAGCAGCCCAACTCGCGGCTATGGCTACACCTTC; CDR3: CASSPTRGYGYTF; J: TRBJ1-2; D: -; V: TRBV7-8; size: -
DNA: TGTGCCAGCAGCTCGAACACTGAAGCTTTCTTT; CDR3: CASSSNTEAFF; J: TRBJ1-1; D: -; V: TRBV6-5; size: once
DNA: TGTGCCAGCAGCCTCACCGGGACAAAGGGGCAGCCCCAGCATTTT; CDR3: CASSLTGTKGQPQHF; J: TRBJ1-5; D: -; V: TRBV7-2; size: -
DNA: TGCAGTGGTAGACAGGGGAACGGCTACACCTTC; CDR3: CSGRQGNGYTF; J: TRBJ1-2; D: TRBD1; V: TRBV29-1; size: -
DNA: TGTGCCAGCAGCCCGGGACAGCACTATGGCTACACCTTC; CDR3: CASSPGQHYGYTF; J: TRBJ1-2; D: TRBD1; V: TRBV12-3/TRBV12-4; size: once
DNA: TGTGCCAGTAGGGACGACAGCACAGATACGCAGTATTTT; CDR3: CASRDDSTDTQYF; J: TRBJ2-3; D: -; V: TRBV19; size: -
DNA: TGTGCCAGCAGACAGGGGAGGTATGGCGAAAAACTGTTTTTT; CDR3: CASRQGRYGEKLFF; J: TRBJ1-4; D: TRBD1; V: TRBV25-1; size: few
DNA: TGTGCCAGTAGTATATCTCTCTGGAAACCCCTCCACTTT; CDR3: CASSISLWKPLHF; J: TRBJ1-6; D: -; V: TRBV19; size: -
DNA: TGTGCTAGTGCCCCGGGGAATCAGCCCCAGCATTTT; CDR3: CASAPGNQPQHF; J: TRBJ1-5; D: -; V: TRBV12-5; size: -
DNA: TGTGCCAGCAGTTTCGGGACACTCACAGGGAATTCACCCCTCCACTTT; CDR3: CASSFGTLTGNSPLHF; J: TRBJ1-6; D: -; V: TRBV6-5; size: -
DNA: TGTGCCAGCAGTTACTTCCGCTATGGCTACACCTTC; CDR3: CASSYFRYGYTF; J: TRBJ1-2; D: -; V: TRBV6-2/TRBV6-3; size: -
DNA: TGTGCCAGCACCGAAGGCCGCGGGACAGACACCGGGGAGCTGTTTTTT; CDR3: CASTEGRGTDTGELFF; J: TRBJ2-2; D: -; V: TRBV13; size: -
DNA: TGTGCCGTAAGGGACAGTAAGAACACTGAAGCTTTCTTT; CDR3: CAVRDSKNTEAFF; J: TRBJ1-1; D: TRBD1; V: TRBV6-6; size: -
DNA: TGTGCCAGCAGCGTCGGGACTAGCGTAGATACGCAGTATTTT; CDR3: CASSVGTSVDTQYF; J: TRBJ2-3; D: TRBD2; V: TRBV7-8; size: -
DNA: TGTGCCAGCAGCCAGACAGGGGCAGGGACTGAAGCTTTCTTT; CDR3: CASSQTGAGTEAFF; J: TRBJ1-1; D: TRBD1; V: TRBV14; size: -
DNA: TGTGCCAGCAGTCCCTACGAGACAGGGATGATGTTTTTT; CDR3: CASSPYETGMMFF; J: TRBJ2-2; D: TRBD1; V: TRBV7-9; size: -
DNA: TGTGCCAGCAGCCAGGGGACCGGGGAGCTGTTTTTT; CDR3: CASSQGTGELFF; J: TRBJ2-2; D: -; V: TRBV7-2; size: few
DNA: TGTGCCAGCAGTGTTCTGACAGGGGCCATGAACACTGAAGCTTTCTTT; CDR3: CASSVLTGAMNTEAFF; J: TRBJ1-1; D: TRBD1; V: TRBV5-6; size: few
DNA: TGTGCCAGCAGCTTAAATCAACCAACTAATGAAAAACTGTTTTTT; CDR3: CASSLNQPTNEKLFF; J: TRBJ1-4; D: -; V: TRBV11-2; size: -
DNA: TGTGCCAGCAGCAGAGCGGGGGCCCTTGGAGAGCAGTTCTTC; CDR3: CASSRAGALGEQFF; J: TRBJ2-1; D: TRBD2; V: TRBV7-3; size: -
DNA: TGCGCCAGCAGCCAAGGACAGGCCACAAACCAAGAGACCCAGTACTTC; CDR3: CASSQGQATNQETQYF; J: TRBJ2-5; D: -; V: TRBV4-1; size: -
DNA: TGTGCCAGCAGCCTGACGGCCGGGAAGACTCGGGGACAGGGGGAAAGCTATGGCTACACCTTC; CDR3: CASSLTAGKTRGQGESYGYTF; J: TRBJ1-2; D: -; V: TRBV21-1; size: -
DNA: TGTGCCAGCAGGGTAGGGGGGGAGCCCCTCCACTTT; CDR3: CASRVGGEPLHF; J: TRBJ1-6; D: -; V: TRBV27; size: -
DNA: TGCGCCAGCAGCCAAGGGTTGCAGGGCCGAAACAATCAGCCCCAGCATTTT; CDR3: CASSQGLQGRNNQPQHF; J: TRBJ1-5; D: -; V: TRBV4-1; size: -
DNA: TGCGCCAGCAGTCTGTCTTTCTCCTACGAGCAGTACTTC; CDR3: CASSLSFSYEQYF; J: TRBJ2-7; D: -; V: TRBV5-1; size: -